One TCR beta chain is described in this entry. Antigen: not known. The data are from a study of response to subunit inactivated influenza vaccine. Whole-study results and caveats: Each seasonal influenza vaccination recruits few new T cells, the authors suggested.

One entry per CDR3 protein, called by TCRdb with MiXCR from the RT-PCR reads. There are more than 700,000 distinct CDR3 sequences in the sample; about 20% occur only once, and roughly a tenth lies in the top ten. The CDR3 covers 13 residues. Germline CDR1 is SQVTM and CDR2 is ANQGSEA. V was clipped by 8 bases and J by 5 bases, with 15 bases between them. The chain links TRBV29-1 to TRBJ2-2; D is possibly TRBD2 (5 bases). Sequences were derived from PBMCs from blood, sampled roughly 5 days after vaccination. The TCR originated in a man in his fifties or sixties who received an inactivated influenza vaccine. The CDR3 reads CSIRTLSTGELFF. The CDR3 region has the DNA TGCAGCATACGGACTCTCTCAACCGGGGAGCTGTTTTTT.